This T cell receptor beta chain was recovered during a study of blood T cell repertoires in COVID-19. Study background: Samples came from the United States, Italy and Spain, spanning acute and convalescent COVID-19. Sources were T cells, B-cell-depleted T cells, or PBMCs; the material itself was cDNA or gDNA.

This clone came up once. Germline V gene sequence: CDR1 SGHTA, CDR2 FQGNSA. The V and J ends lost 5 bases and 7 bases, in that order; junction bases with no gene match: 7. The CDR3 has 15 amino acids. Authors' methods: Reference gene primers were amplified, and this amplification served to estimate nucleated cell counts. Produced via immunoSEQ multiplex PCR; TCRdb's table is partial and in-frame only. V, J and clone size reflect that table, while D and trimming were determined from the DNA. The sample lists just over 650,000 clones, approximately 90% occurring once. Sequenced: peripheral blood. The clonotype comes from a woman aged 18-35 years with acute or convalescent COVID-19. V gene TRBV7-2 combines with J gene TRBJ1-6, with 8 nucleotides matching TRBD1. This CDR3 is CASSAGQGLNSPLHF. The CDR3 nucleotides are TGTGCCAGCAGCGCCGGACAGGGTTTAAATTCACCCCTCCACTTT.